The rows below give T cell receptor beta chains drawn from one sample of a study of shared clonotypes between healthy human individuals. TCRdb's copy holds only in-frame clones and misses some; the assay was immunoSEQ multiplex PCR. The data contain roughly 2,500,000 clones, 93% of them singletons. Sequenced sample: naive CD4+ T cells from PBMCs. The source of these receptors is a man aged 18 to 29 in good health. Some clones in this sample may be carry-over from other donors' samples. CDR3s include the opening cysteine and the closing phenylalanine or tryptophan. The order of the fields is D gene, CDR3 length, V gene, J gene, clone size, CDR3 DNA, CDR3 protein. The D gene is left open where the match is weak. For some rows the clone size is stated as once, few or many, or as a class when expanded; others skip it.

D: .; length: 14; V: TRBV2; J: TRBJ1-5; size: .; DNA: TGTGCCAGCAACGACAGGTCTCGCAATCAGCCCCAGCATTTT; CDR3: CASNDRSRNQPQHF
D: TRBD1; length: 15; V: TRBV11-2; J: TRBJ2-5; size: .; DNA: TGTGCCAGCAGCCCAGCCGGGACAGATGAGAGAACCCAGTACTTC; CDR3: CASSPAGTDERTQYF
D: .; length: 13; V: TRBV10-3; J: TRBJ1-4; size: once; DNA: TGTGCCAGCCGAGTGGCTACTAATGAAAAACTGTTTTTT; CDR3: CASRVATNEKLFF
D: .; length: 14; V: TRBV7-2; J: TRBJ1-6; size: once; DNA: TGTGCCAGCAGCCTTCAGGGGTCCAATTCACCCCTCCACTTT; CDR3: CASSLQGSNSPLHF
D: .; length: 15; V: TRBV18; J: TRBJ2-7; size: .; DNA: TGTGCCAGCTCACCATTCGGCGGGAACATCCCCGAGCAGTACTTC; CDR3: CASSPFGGNIPEQYF
D: .; length: 15; V: TRBV7-2; J: TRBJ2-5; size: .; DNA: TGTGCCAGCAGGATGGGGGGCCGGGAGACAGAGACCCAGTACTTC; CDR3: CASRMGGRETETQYF
D: .; length: 14; V: TRBV7-2; J: TRBJ1-1; size: once; DNA: TGTGCCAGCAGCAACACCCGGGGCGGCACTGAAGCTTTCTTT; CDR3: CASSNTRGGTEAFF
D: .; length: 13; V: TRBV5-1; J: TRBJ2-5; size: .; DNA: TGCGCCAGCAGCCGGACAGCCCAAGAGACCCAGTACTTC; CDR3: CASSRTAQETQYF
D: .; length: 13; V: TRBV5-1; J: TRBJ2-7; size: .; DNA: TGCGCCAGCAGCTTGGTGGGGGTGTACGAGCAGTACTTC; CDR3: CASSLVGVYEQYF
D: .; length: 17; V: TRBV4-3; J: TRBJ1-4; size: .; DNA: .; CDR3: CASSQELWTRGRTKLFF
D: .; length: 13; V: TRBV27; J: TRBJ2-2; size: .; DNA: TGTGCCAGCAGTTTTGTGTTGACCGGGGAGCTGTTTTTT; CDR3: CASSFVLTGELFF
D: TRBD2; length: 16; V: TRBV11-2; J: TRBJ2-3; size: .; DNA: TGTGCCAGCAGCCCGGACGCGGGAGCAAGGTCAGATACGCAGTATTTT; CDR3: CASSPDAGARSDTQYF